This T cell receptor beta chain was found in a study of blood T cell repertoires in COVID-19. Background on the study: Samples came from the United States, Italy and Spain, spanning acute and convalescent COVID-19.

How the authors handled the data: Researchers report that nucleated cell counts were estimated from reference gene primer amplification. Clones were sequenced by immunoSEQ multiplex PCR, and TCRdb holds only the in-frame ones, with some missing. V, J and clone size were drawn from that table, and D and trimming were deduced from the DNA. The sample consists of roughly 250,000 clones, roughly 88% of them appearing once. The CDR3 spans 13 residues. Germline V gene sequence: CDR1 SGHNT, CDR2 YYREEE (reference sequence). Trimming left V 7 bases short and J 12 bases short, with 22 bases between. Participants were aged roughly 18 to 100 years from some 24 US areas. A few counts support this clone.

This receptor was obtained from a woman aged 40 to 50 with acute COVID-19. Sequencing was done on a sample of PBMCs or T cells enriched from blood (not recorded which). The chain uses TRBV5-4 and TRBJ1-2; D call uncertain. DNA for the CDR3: TGTGCCAGCCACACATCCGGCCTAGACGAGCACACCTTC. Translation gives CASHTSGLDEHTF.